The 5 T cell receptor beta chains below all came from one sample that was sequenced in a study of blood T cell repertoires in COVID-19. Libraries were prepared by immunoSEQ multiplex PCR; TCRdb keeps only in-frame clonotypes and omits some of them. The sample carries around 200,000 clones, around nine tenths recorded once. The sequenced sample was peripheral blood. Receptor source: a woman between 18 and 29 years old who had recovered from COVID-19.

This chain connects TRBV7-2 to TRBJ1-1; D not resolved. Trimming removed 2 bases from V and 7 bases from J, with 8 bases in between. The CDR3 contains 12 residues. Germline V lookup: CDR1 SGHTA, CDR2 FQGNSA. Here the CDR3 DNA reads TGTGCCAGCAGCTTACCAGGCAATGAAGCTTTCTTT. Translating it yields CASSLPGNEAFF.

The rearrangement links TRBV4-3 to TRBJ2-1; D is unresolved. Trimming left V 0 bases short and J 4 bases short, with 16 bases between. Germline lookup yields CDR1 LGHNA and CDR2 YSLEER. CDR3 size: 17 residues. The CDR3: CASSQDTYNAPYNEQFF. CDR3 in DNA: TGCGCCAGCAGCCAAGATACGTACAACGCCCCGTACAATGAGCAGTTCTTC.

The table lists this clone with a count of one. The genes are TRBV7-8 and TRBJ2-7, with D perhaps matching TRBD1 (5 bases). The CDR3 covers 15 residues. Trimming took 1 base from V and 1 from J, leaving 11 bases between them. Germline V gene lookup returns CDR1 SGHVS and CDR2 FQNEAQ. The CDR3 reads CASSLEARGSYEQYV. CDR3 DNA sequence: TGTGCCAGCAGCTTAGAAGCTAGGGGTTCCTACGAGCAGTACGTC.

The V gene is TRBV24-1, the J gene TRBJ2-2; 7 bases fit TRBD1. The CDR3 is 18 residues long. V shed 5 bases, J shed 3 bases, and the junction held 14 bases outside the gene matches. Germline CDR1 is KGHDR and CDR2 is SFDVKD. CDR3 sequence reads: CATSVGRGTSVYTGELFF. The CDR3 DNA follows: TGTGCCACCAGTGTCGGCAGGGGGACCTCAGTTTACACCGGGGAGCTGTTTTTT.

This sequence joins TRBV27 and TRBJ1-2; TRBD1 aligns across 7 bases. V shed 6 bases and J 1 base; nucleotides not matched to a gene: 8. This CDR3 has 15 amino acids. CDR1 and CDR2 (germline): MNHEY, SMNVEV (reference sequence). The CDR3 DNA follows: TGTGCCAGCAGCTATGGGACAGAACTTAACTATGGCTACACCTTC. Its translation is CASSYGTELNYGYTF.